This T cell receptor beta chain emerged from a study of blood T cell repertoires in COVID-19. Study in general: Donors in the United States, Italy and Spain gave samples during acute or convalescent COVID-19. Sources were T cells, B-cell-depleted T cells, or PBMCs; the material itself was cDNA or gDNA.

The CDR3 extends over 13 amino acids. CDR1 MNHEY and CDR2 SVGAGI come from the germline V gene. Trimming removed 5 bases from V and 4 bases from J, with 8 bases in between. Authors' data handling: Amplification with reference gene primers provided the estimates of nucleated cell counts. Repertoires were generated with immunoSEQ multiplex PCR, while TCRdb's copy carries only in-frame clones and drops some. Clone size and the V and J calls come from that table; the DNA yielded D and trimming. The sample gives approximately 190,000 clones, around four fifths of which show up once; approximately 5.1% is in the top ten.

This clonotype originated in a woman aged 70-85 years with active or convalescent COVID-19. Sequenced sample: peripheral blood. J is TRBJ2-2 and V is TRBV6-5, with D unresolved. The CDR3 protein is CASSPPGTGELFF. DNA of the CDR3: TGTGCCAGCAGTCCCCCGGGCACCGGGGAGCTGTTTTTT.